A selection of T cell receptor beta chains follows, all from one sample in a study of OX40 agonist ivuxolimab in advanced cancers. Clones were sequenced by immunoSEQ multiplex PCR, and TCRdb holds only the in-frame ones, with some missing. The data contain 20,000 or so clones, roughly 84% of them singletons. The sample consisted of CD4+ or CD8+ T cells sorted from blood, taken in a trial of the OX40 agonist ivuxolimab. The origin of the receptors is an adult with an advanced solid tumor such as melanoma, head and neck, liver or kidney cancer. Both conserved end residues are part of each CDR3. A D gene is named only where the DNA matches it firmly. Only part of the rows carry a size: once, few, many, or a class if the clone is expanded.

cdr3_nt cdr3_aa d_call v_call clone_size j_call
TGCGCCAGCAGACCGCAGGGAATGGGCAATGAAAAACTGTTTTTT CASRPQGMGNEKLFF - TRBV5-1 once TRBJ1-4
TGTGCCAGCAGCCTACGGACAGGGACCTACGAGCAGTACTTC CASSLRTGTYEQYF TRBD1 TRBV9 - TRBJ2-7
TGTGCCAGCAGCGTCCTGGAAAGCTCGAATTCACCCCTCCACTTT CASSVLESSNSPLHF - TRBV9 - TRBJ1-6
TGTGCTAGTGGTATACTGGCTGCAGGACAAAGTCGGGCCAACGTCCTGACTTTC CASGILAAGQSRANVLTF - TRBV12-5 - TRBJ2-6
TGCAGCGTTGCCTCGGGACAGGGGAACACTGAAGCTTTCTTT CSVASGQGNTEAFF TRBD1 TRBV29-1 - TRBJ1-1
TGTGCCAGCAGTTTACAGGGAGCAATGAACACTGAAGCTTTCTTT CASSLQGAMNTEAFF - TRBV6-5 medium-sized TRBJ1-1
TGTGCCAGCAAAAGGGGAGGGAGCACTGAAGCTTTCTTT CASKRGGSTEAFF - TRBV25-1 - TRBJ1-1
TGTGCCAGCAGCCCGAGAGGGAACACTGAAGCTTTCTTT CASSPRGNTEAFF - TRBV9 - TRBJ1-1
TGTGCCGTCGCCTTCGGGACAGGGACACCCGAGCAGTACTTC CAVAFGTGTPEQYF TRBD1 TRBV15 - TRBJ2-7
TGTGCCAGCAGTTCCCCCTTTCGACAGTTGAACACTGAAGCTTTCTTT CASSSPFRQLNTEAFF - TRBV28 - TRBJ1-1
TGTGCCAGCAGCCTGGACCTACAAGAGGCAGATACGCAGTATTTT CASSLDLQEADTQYF - TRBV7-2 - TRBJ2-3
TGCGCCAGCAGCCCCTCGACAGGGGGCTATAATTCACCCCTCCACTTT CASSPSTGGYNSPLHF TRBD1 TRBV4-1 - TRBJ1-6
TGTGCCAGTAGCCCGGGACCTAACATTCAGTACTTC CASSPGPNIQYF - TRBV19 - TRBJ2-4
TGTGCCAGCAGCGCGAACCGGGCCCCGGCATTCTACGAGCAGTACTTC CASSANRAPAFYEQYF - TRBV7-2 - TRBJ2-7
TGTGCCAGCAGCTTAAGGGGGGCAACAGATACGCAGTATTTT CASSLRGATDTQYF - TRBV13 few TRBJ2-3
TGTGCCAGCAGAGGGGGGTACACTGAAGCTTTCTTT CASRGGYTEAFF - TRBV2 - TRBJ1-1
TGTGCCAGCAGCACGGGACAGGGTGTTGGTTTTCGAGAGACCCAGTACTTC CASSTGQGVGFRETQYF TRBD1 TRBV7-9 - TRBJ2-5
TGTGCCAGCAGCTTGGACGGACAGAACTACGAGCAGTACTTC CASSLDGQNYEQYF - TRBV5-6 - TRBJ2-7
TGTGCCAGCGCAGACAACTCCTACGAGCAGTACTTC CASADNSYEQYF - TRBV11-2 - TRBJ2-7
TGTGCCAGCAGTCAGGGGCTCAGCAATCAGCCCCAGCATTTT CASSQGLSNQPQHF - TRBV28 - TRBJ1-5
TGTGCCAGCAGCCAAGATGGGACAGACTATGGCTACACCTTC CASSQDGTDYGYTF TRBD1 TRBV4-2 - TRBJ1-2
TGCGCCAGCAGCCTCGGCCAGGGGGGGGCCTACGAGCAGTACTTC CASSLGQGGAYEQYF - TRBV4-1 - TRBJ2-7
TGTGCCAGCAGTGAGTATGACTACGAGCAGTACTTC CASSEYDYEQYF - TRBV6-1 - TRBJ2-7
TGTGCCAGCAGCCTCCTCGGGGGGGGGAATGAGCAGTTCTTC CASSLLGGGNEQFF TRBD2 TRBV9 - TRBJ2-1
TGTGCCAGCAGCTTAGTGGCCGATTCACCCCTCCACTTT CASSLVADSPLHF - TRBV7-9 - TRBJ1-6
TGTGCCAGTAGTAAGCGGGGACACTATTTCAGGACTGAAGCTTTCTTT CASSKRGHYFRTEAFF - TRBV19 few TRBJ1-1
TGTGCCAGCAGCTTGGAGTCCGACGAGCAGTACTTC CASSLESDEQYF - TRBV5-4 - TRBJ2-7
TGTGCCATCAGTGAGTCCTTGGCGGATTCCCCCTACGAGCAGTACTTC CAISESLADSPYEQYF - TRBV10-3 - TRBJ2-7
TGTGCCAGCAGCTTGAGAGCAGGCATTATCCATGGCTACACCTTC CASSLRAGIIHGYTF - TRBV5-4 - TRBJ1-2
TGTGCCAGCACCCGCCCCCCAGGGGTTAACTATGGCTACACCTTC CASTRPPGVNYGYTF - TRBV13 - TRBJ1-2
TGTGCCAGTAGTATTATGGGCTACAATGAGCAGTTCTTC CASSIMGYNEQFF - TRBV19 - TRBJ2-1
TGTGCCAGCAGTTTATCTTGGGGACCCTCCGAGCAGTACTTC CASSLSWGPSEQYF - TRBV27 - TRBJ2-7
TGTGCCAGCAGCGTATATCTCCACAGAGCCTATGGCTACACCTTC CASSVYLHRAYGYTF - TRBV9 - TRBJ1-2
TGTGCCAGCAGTTACCTGAATAGCGGGGGGGCCTACGAGCAGTACTTC CASSYLNSGGAYEQYF TRBD2 TRBV27 once TRBJ2-7
TGTGCCAGCAGCCGGGGACAGGGGCTGGTGGAGCAGTACTTC CASSRGQGLVEQYF TRBD1 TRBV4-1 once TRBJ2-7
TGTGCCATCAGGGAGGGACTCCAAGAGACCCAGTACTTC CAIREGLQETQYF - TRBV10-3 - TRBJ2-5
TGCGCCAGCAGTGATATTAGCGGGACAAGCTCCTACGAGCAGTACTTC CASSDISGTSSYEQYF TRBD2 TRBV10-2 - TRBJ2-7
TGTGCCAGCAGGACAGGGGAACTCGTCCTGACTTTC CASRTGELVLTF TRBD1 TRBV25-1 many TRBJ2-6
TGTGCCAGCAATGCGGCGGGGGAGCAGTACTTC CASNAAGEQYF - TRBV6-5 - TRBJ2-7
TGTGCCAGCAGCGCAGGCTGGGGGGCGACCAAAAACATTCAGTACTTC CASSAGWGATKNIQYF - TRBV9 - TRBJ2-4
TGCGCCAGAGGGAGGGACCGGGATAATTCACCCCTCCACTTT CARGRDRDNSPLHF - TRBV10-1 few TRBJ1-6
TGCGCCAGCAGCTTGGGAGGGGACACTGAAGCTTTCTTT CASSLGGDTEAFF - TRBV5-1 - TRBJ1-1
TGTGCCAGCAGCTTGGGAGGGAATGAAGCTTTCTTT CASSLGGNEAFF - TRBV7-9 - TRBJ1-1
TGTGCCAGCAGTTTACCGGGGGCTAGCGAGCAGTACTTC CASSLPGASEQYF - TRBV28 - TRBJ2-7
TGCGCCAGCAGCCAACATACCGGGACAGCTAACTATGGCTACACCTTC CASSQHTGTANYGYTF TRBD1 TRBV4-1 - TRBJ1-2
TGTGCCAGCAGTTTACTAGTTGGCTCTCACGTCCTGACTTTC CASSLLVGSHVLTF - TRBV27 - TRBJ2-6
TGTGCCAGCAGCTTAGCATTTCTAGCGTGGGGCCAAGAGACCCAGTACTTC CASSLAFLAWGQETQYF - TRBV7-9 few TRBJ2-5
TGTGCCAGCAGCTTGTCGGGGGTCCAAGAGACCCAGTACTTC CASSLSGVQETQYF - TRBV7-9 - TRBJ2-5
TGTGCCTGGATACCAGCGGGGGGCACAGATACGCAGTATTTT CAWIPAGGTDTQYF TRBD2 TRBV30 - TRBJ2-3
TGCGCCAGCAGCTATTCGGGAAGCACAGATACGCAGTATTTT CASSYSGSTDTQYF - TRBV5-1 - TRBJ2-3